The 13 T cell receptor beta chains in this list originate from one sample, sequenced in a study of control samples from healthy donors and cancer patients. The repertoire was sequenced with immunoSEQ multiplex PCR; TCRdb's copy has only in-frame clones and lacks some. The table lists about 170,000 clones, around 94% of them singletons, with approximately 1.4% in the top ten. Sequencing was performed on blood. The receptors were sampled from a woman aged 18-35 years in good health.

The CDR3 loop is CASSFPAVHGELFF. In nucleotides, the CDR3 is TGTGCCAGCAGTTTCCCAGCGGTCCACGGGGAGCTGTTTTTT. J is TRBJ2-2 and V is TRBV6-2 or TRBV6-3, with D perhaps TRBD2 (5 bases). V was cut by 4 bases and J by 7 bases, with 13 bases left in between. Germline assignment: CDR1 MNHEY and CDR2 SVGEGT. The CDR3 is 14 amino acids.

This clone was seen only once. The chain couples TRBV5-5 to TRBJ1-2; 7 positions agree with TRBD1. V lost 3 bases, J lost 5 bases, and 10 bases stayed unmatched. The germline V gene encodes CDR1 SGHKS and CDR2 YYEKEE (reference sequence). This CDR3 spans 15 amino acids. This CDR3 is CASSSIKQGLYGYTF. The CDR3 region has the DNA TGTGCCAGCAGCTCAATTAAACAGGGGTTGTATGGCTACACCTTC.

This rearrangement joins TRBV9 to TRBJ1-6; D unresolved. Looked up from germline, CDR1 is SGDLS and CDR2 is YYNGEE. This CDR3 spans 13 amino acids. V shed 2 bases and J shed 5 bases, with 5 bases lying between them. CDR3 coding DNA: TGTGCCAGCAGCGTCCGACATAATTCACCCCTCCACTTT. Its protein is CASSVRHNSPLHF.

The chain couples TRBV25-1 to TRBJ2-3; D is possibly TRBD1 or TRBD2 (6 bases each). Between the trimmed V and J ends, which lost 7 bases and 2 bases, there was a span of 22 bases. This CDR3 spans 17 amino acids. Germline assignment: CDR1 MGHDK and CDR2 SYGVNS. The CDR3 spells CASTEGRGGQYTDTQYF. In nucleotides, the CDR3 is TGTGCCAGCACCGAGGGGCGGGGCGGACAGTACACAGATACGCAGTATTTT.

The chain combines TRBV5-1 with TRBJ1-5; D is undetermined. The CDR3 is 14 amino acids. V lost 2 bases and J 6 bases, leaving 12 bases between the germline ends. CDR1 SGHRS and CDR2 YFSETQ come from the germline V gene. The chain's CDR3 is CASSFGLAGQPQHF. DNA of the CDR3: TGCGCCAGCAGCTTCGGGCTTGCAGGTCAGCCCCAGCATTTT. Combining the CDR3 with reference TRBV5-1 and TRBJ1-5 gives the whole variable domain KAGVTQTPRYLIKTRGQQVTLSCSPISGHRSVSWYQQTPGQGLQFLFEYFSETQRNKGNFPGRFSGRQFSNSRSEMNVSTLELGDSALYLCASSFGLAGQPQHFGDGTRLSIL.

The chain uses TRBV28 and TRBJ2-7; 9 bases are a match to TRBD2. Per germline, CDR1 MDHEN and CDR2 SYDVKM. The CDR3 is 13 residues long. V trimming: 2 bases; J trimming: 9 bases; junction bases outside the gene matches: 5. CDR3 nucleotide sequence: TGTGCCAGCAGTTTACAGAGCGGGAGGTTGCAGTACTTC. It yields the protein CASSLQSGRLQYF.

This sequence joins TRBV28 and TRBJ2-1; either TRBD1 or TRBD2 may fit D (5 bases each). Germline CDR1 and CDR2: MDHEN and SYDVKM. Between the trimmed V and J ends, which lost 7 bases and 0 bases, there was a span of 16 bases. The CDR3 has 16 amino acids. For the CDR3, the DNA is TGTGCCAGCACCCCGGGACGTAAGAGCTCCTACAATGAGCAGTTCTTC. Its protein is CASTPGRKSSYNEQFF.

This rearrangement joins TRBV28 to TRBJ2-7; D might be TRBD2 (5 bases). The CDR3 runs 13 residues. The germline CDR1 and CDR2 sequences are MDHEN and SYDVKM. Trimming cost V 5 bases and J 4 bases, with 12 bases left between them. The CDR3 reads CASSGLLGYEQYF. The DNA for the CDR3 is TGTGCCAGCAGTGGACTCCTAGGGTACGAGCAGTACTTC.

The rearrangement uses TRBV6-2 or TRBV6-3 and TRBJ2-2, with D maybe TRBD2 (5 bases). The CDR3 is 17 amino acids. Trimming removed 3 bases from V and 0 bases from J, with 14 bases in between. The germline V gene encodes CDR1 MNHEY and CDR2 SVGEGT. The DNA for the CDR3 is TGTGCCAGCAGTTATGACTCTGAGGAGGCGAACACCGGGGAGCTGTTTTTT. This sequence encodes CASSYDSEEANTGELFF.

The J gene is TRBJ2-5, the V gene TRBV6-1; 9 bases are shared with TRBD1. Looked up from germline, CDR1 is MNHNS and CDR2 is SASEGT. The CDR3 consists of 14 residues. With 6 bases clipped from V and 5 bases from J, the junction kept 7 bases outside the gene matches. Here the CDR3 DNA reads TGTGCCAGCAGGGGTGACAGGGGGTTTGAGACCCAGTACTTC. This translates into CASRGDRGFETQYF.

The CDR3, as DNA: TGTGCCAGCAGCCCCCTCGAGCAGTTCTTC. It is translated as CASSPLEQFF. The rearrangement links TRBV3-1 (or the pseudogene TRBV3-2) to TRBJ2-1; D uncertain. From germline, CDR1 is LGHDT and CDR2 YNNKEL (reference sequence). The CDR3 contains 10 residues. Trimming took off 4 bases at V and 10 bases at J, with 5 bases between the two ends.

This sequence joins TRBV18 and TRBJ2-2; possibly TRBD2 for D (5 bases). V was cut by 0 bases and J by 4 bases, with 12 bases left in between. This CDR3 has 16 amino acids. Germline lookup yields CDR1 KGHSH and CDR2 LQKENI. CDR3 in DNA: TGTGCCAGCTCACCACCGGCTGGGCGGGTCACCGGGGAGCTGTTTTTT. Its protein is CASSPPAGRVTGELFF.

The chain links TRBV5-8 to TRBJ2-5; 9 bases match TRBD2. The CDR3 sequence is 14 residues long. The trim removed 6 bases at V and 5 bases at J, leaving 8 bases unmatched. The V gene's germline CDR1 is SGHTS and CDR2 YDEGEE. CDR3 sequence: CASTPTSGQETQYF. Written as DNA, the CDR3 is TGTGCCAGCACCCCGACTAGCGGTCAGGAGACCCAGTACTTC.